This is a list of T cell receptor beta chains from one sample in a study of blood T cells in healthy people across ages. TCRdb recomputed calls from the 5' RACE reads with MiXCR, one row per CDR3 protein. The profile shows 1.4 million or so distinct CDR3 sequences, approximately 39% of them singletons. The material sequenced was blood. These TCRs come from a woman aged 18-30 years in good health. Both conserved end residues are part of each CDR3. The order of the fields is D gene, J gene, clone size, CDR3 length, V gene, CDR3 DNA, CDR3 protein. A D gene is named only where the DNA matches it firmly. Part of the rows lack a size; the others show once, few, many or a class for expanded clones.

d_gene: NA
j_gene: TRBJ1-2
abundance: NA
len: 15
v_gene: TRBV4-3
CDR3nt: TGCGCCAGCAGCCAAATAATCGACGGAAGATATGGCTACATCTTC
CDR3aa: CASSQIIDGRYGYIF

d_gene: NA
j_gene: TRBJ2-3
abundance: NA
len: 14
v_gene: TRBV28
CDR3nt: TGTGCCAGCAGCCCATGGGGGGGCACAGATACGCAGTATTTT
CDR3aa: CASSPWGGTDTQYF

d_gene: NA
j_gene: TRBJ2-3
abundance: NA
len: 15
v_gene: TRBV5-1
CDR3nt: TGCGCCAGCAGCGCCAAGCGGACTAGCACAGATACGCAGTATTTT
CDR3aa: CASSAKRTSTDTQYF

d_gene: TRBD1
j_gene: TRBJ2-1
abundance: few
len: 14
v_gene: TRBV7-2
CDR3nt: TGTGCCAGCAGCTTGAGGGACAGGGTCGGTGAGCAGTTCTTC
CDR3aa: CASSLRDRVGEQFF

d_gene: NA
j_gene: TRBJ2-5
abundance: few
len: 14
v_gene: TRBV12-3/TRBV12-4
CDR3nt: TGTGCCAGCAGCGCTCAGGGGTTACGGGAGACCCAGTACTTC
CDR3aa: CASSAQGLRETQYF

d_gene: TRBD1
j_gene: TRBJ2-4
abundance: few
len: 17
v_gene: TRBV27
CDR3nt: TGTGCCAGCAGTACCAGGTTAAGGGGGCAAACCAAAAACATTCAGTACTTC
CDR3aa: CASSTRLRGQTKNIQYF

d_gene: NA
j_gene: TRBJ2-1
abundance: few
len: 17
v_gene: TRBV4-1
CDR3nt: TGCGCCAGCAGCCAAGCCCCGTCGGGCAACTCCTACAATGAGCAGTTCTTC
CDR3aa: CASSQAPSGNSYNEQFF

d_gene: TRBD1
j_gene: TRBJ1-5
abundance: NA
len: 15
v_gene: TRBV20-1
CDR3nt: TGCAGTGCTGCGGAGGGACAGGGCCCAACTCAGCCCCAGCATTTT
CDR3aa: CSAAEGQGPTQPQHF

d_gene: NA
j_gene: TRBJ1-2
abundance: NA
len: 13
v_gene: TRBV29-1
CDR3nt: TGCAGCGTCAACCGCCAGGGAAACTATGGCTACACCTTC
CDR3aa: CSVNRQGNYGYTF

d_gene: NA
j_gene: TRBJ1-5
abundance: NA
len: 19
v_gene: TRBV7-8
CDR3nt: TGTGCCAGCAGCTTTGAAAGTGGGGCCGCCTTACTTAGCAATCAGCCCCAGCATTTT
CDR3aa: CASSFESGAALLSNQPQHF

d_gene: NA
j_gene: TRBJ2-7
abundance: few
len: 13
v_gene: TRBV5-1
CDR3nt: TGCGCCAGCAGGCGGACAACAGACTACGAGCAGTACTTC
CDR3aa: CASRRTTDYEQYF

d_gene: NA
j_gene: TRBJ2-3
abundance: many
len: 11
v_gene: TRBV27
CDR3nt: TGTGCCAGCAGTTTCGGGAATACGCAGTATTTT
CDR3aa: CASSFGNTQYF

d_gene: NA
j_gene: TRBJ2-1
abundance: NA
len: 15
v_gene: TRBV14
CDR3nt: TGTGCCTCCCAGAAGCAGGCAGCCCCATACAATGAGCAGTTCTTC
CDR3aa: CASQKQAAPYNEQFF

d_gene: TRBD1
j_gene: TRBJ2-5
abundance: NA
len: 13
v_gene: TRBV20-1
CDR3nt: TGCAGTGCTAGGGGGACAGACCAAGAGACCCAGTACTTC
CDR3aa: CSARGTDQETQYF

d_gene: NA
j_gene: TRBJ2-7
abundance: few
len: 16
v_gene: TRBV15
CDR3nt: TGTGCCACCAGCAGAGATTACGGGCGGGATAGATACGAGCAGTACTTC
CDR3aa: CATSRDYGRDRYEQYF

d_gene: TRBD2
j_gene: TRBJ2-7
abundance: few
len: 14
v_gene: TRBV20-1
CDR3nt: TGCAGTGCTAGTACTAGCGGGAGAAAAGGCGAGCAGTACTTC
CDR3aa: CSASTSGRKGEQYF

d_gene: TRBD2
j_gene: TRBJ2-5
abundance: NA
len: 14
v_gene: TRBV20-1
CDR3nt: TGCAGTGCTAGAGATGGGGGGGACCGGGAGACCCTGTACTTC
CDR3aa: CSARDGGDRETLYF

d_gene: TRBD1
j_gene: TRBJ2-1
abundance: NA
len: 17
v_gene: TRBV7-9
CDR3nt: TGTGCCAGCAGCCCTAGGGTGGGGACAGGGCCCTACAATGAGCAGTTCTTC
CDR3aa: CASSPRVGTGPYNEQFF

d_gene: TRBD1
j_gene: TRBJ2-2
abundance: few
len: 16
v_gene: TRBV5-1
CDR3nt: TGCGCCAGCAGTCGCCGGGACAGGCTCGACACCGGGGAGCTGTTTTTT
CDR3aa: CASSRRDRLDTGELFF

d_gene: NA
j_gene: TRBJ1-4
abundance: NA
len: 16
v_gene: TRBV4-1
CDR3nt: TGCGCCAGCAGCCAAGATCCGACAGTTACTAATGAAAAACTGTTTTTT
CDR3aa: CASSQDPTVTNEKLFF

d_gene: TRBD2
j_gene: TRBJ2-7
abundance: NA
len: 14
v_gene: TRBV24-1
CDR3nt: TGTGCCACCAGTTCGGGGGGGGACTACAATGAGCAGTACTTC
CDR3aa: CATSSGGDYNEQYF

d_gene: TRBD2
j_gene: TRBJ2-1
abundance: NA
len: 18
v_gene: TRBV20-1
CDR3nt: TGCAGTGCTAGAGTCGCGGGACTAGCGGGATTACTCCAACTGAGGCAGTTCTTC
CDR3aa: CSARVAGLAGLLQLRQFF

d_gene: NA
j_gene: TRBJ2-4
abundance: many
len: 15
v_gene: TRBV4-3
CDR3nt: TGCGCCAGCAGCCAAGGTCCTCTAGCCAAAAACATTCAGTACTTC
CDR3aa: CASSQGPLAKNIQYF

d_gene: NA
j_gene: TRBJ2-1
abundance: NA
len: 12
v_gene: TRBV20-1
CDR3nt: TGCAGTGCTTTTAGGAGCGGTCATGAGCAGTTCTTC
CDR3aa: CSAFRSGHEQFF

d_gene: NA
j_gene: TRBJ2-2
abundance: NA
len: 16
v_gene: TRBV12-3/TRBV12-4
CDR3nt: TGTGCCAGCAGTTTACGACAGGGAGGGAACACCGGGGAGCTGTTTTTT
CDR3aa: CASSLRQGGNTGELFF

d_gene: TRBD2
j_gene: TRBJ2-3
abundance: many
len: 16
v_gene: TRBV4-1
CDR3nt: TGCGCCAGCAGCCAAGATCTAGCGGCTAGCACAGATACGCAGTATTTT
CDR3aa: CASSQDLAASTDTQYF

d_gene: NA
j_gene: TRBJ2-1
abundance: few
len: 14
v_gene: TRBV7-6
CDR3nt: TGTGCCAGCAGCCCTAATAGCCTCTACAATGAGCAGTTCTTC
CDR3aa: CASSPNSLYNEQFF

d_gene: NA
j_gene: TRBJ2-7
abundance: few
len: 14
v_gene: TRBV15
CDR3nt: TGTGCCACCAGCAGAGACACAGGATCCTACGAGCAGTACTTC
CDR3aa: CATSRDTGSYEQYF

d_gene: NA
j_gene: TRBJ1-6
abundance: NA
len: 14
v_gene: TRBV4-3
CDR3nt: TGCGCCAGCAGCCAGGAACCTGACGGGATTGCCCTCCACTTT
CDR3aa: CASSQEPDGIALHF

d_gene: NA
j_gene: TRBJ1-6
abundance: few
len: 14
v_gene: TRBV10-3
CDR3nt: TGTGCCATCAGTGTGGGTCCCCAGGGTTCACCCCTCCACTTT
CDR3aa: CAISVGPQGSPLHF

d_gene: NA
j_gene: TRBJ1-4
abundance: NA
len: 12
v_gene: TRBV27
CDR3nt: TGTGCCAGCGCTGGACCGGGCGAAAAACTGTTTTTT
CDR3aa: CASAGPGEKLFF

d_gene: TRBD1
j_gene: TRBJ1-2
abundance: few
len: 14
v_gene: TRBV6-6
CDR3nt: TGTGCCAGCAGTTACGCTCAGGGGGCGAGTGGCTACACCTTC
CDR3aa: CASSYAQGASGYTF

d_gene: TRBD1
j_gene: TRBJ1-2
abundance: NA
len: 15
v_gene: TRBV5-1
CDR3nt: TGCGCCAGCAGCCAAGGGACAGCAGTCTATTATGGCTACACCTTC
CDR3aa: CASSQGTAVYYGYTF

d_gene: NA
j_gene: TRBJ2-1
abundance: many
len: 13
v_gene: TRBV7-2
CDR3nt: TGTGCCAGCAGTCGAGGGGCCTACAATGAGCAGTTCTTC
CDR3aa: CASSRGAYNEQFF

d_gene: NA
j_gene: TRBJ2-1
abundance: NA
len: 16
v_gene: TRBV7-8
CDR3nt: TGTGCCAGCAGCTTAGCTGAGGGGCGCGTTAACAATGAGCAGTTCTTC
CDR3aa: CASSLAEGRVNNEQFF

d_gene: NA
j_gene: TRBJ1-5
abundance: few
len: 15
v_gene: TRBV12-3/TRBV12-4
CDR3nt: TGTGCCAGCAGTTTAGGGCGGTGGAGCAATCAGCCCCAGCATTTT
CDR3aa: CASSLGRWSNQPQHF

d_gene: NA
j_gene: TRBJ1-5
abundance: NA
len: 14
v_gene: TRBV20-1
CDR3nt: TGCAGTGCTAGGGACAAAAATAGCAATCAGCCCCAGCATTTT
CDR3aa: CSARDKNSNQPQHF

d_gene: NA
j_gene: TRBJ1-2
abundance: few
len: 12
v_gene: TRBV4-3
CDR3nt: TGCGCCAGCAGCCAGGACGGACGCGGCTACACCTTC
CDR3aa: CASSQDGRGYTF